The next 9 T cell receptor beta chains were all read from a single sample in a study of cytomegalovirus exposure and HLA in healthy donors. Measured with immunoSEQ multiplex PCR; TCRdb has only the in-frame clones, and not every one. The sample contains 260,000 or so clones, approximately 87% of which appear only once. Material: PBMCs. All receptors derive from a man aged 18 to 30 in good health and CMV-seronegative.

This rearrangement joins TRBV19 to TRBJ1-1, with a weak D call TRBD1 (5 bases). The V and J ends lost 7 bases and 3 bases respectively, with 18 bases between them. The CDR3 spans 15 residues. The germline V gene encodes CDR1 LNHDA and CDR2 SQIVND (reference sequence). For the CDR3, the DNA is TGTGCCAGTAATTTCAGGGCCCCATCCTACACTGAAGCTTTCTTT. Encoded protein: CASNFRAPSYTEAFF.

The rearrangement joins TRBV7-2 to TRBJ2-3, with 10 bases fitting TRBD2. CDR1 is SGHTA, CDR2 FQGNSA, per germline. There are 16 residues in the CDR3. V trimming: 5 bases; J trimming: 3 bases; junction bases outside the gene matches: 8. CDR3: CASSLGLAPSTDTQYF. Here the CDR3 DNA reads TGTGCCAGCAGCCTGGGACTAGCGCCCTCGACAGATACGCAGTATTTT.

This chain uses TRBV6-6 with TRBJ2-7, with 10 nucleotides matching TRBD1. The germline V gene has CDR1 MNHNY and CDR2 SVGAGI (reference sequence). Losses at the gene ends were 2 bases for V and 4 bases for J; bases not matched to a gene: 5. This CDR3 has 15 amino acids. CDR3 DNA: TGTGCCAGCAGTTACGGGACAGGGGCTAATTACGAGCAGTACTTC. This encodes CASSYGTGANYEQYF.

This chain joins TRBV4-1 and TRBJ2-3; no clear D. Trimming shortened V by 0 bases and J by 6 bases, and 13 bases separated the two germline ends. CDR1 is MGHRA and CDR2 is YSYEKL in the germline V gene. This CDR3 region has 15 residues. The CDR3 sequence: CASSQEQPSVDTQYF. CDR3 DNA: TGCGCCAGCAGCCAAGAACAGCCGTCTGTGGATACGCAGTATTTT.

The chain couples TRBV28 to TRBJ1-5; TRBD1 is a possible D gene (5 bases). CDR1 and CDR2 (germline): MDHEN, SYDVKM. This CDR3 has 16 amino acids. V lost 7 bases and J lost 0, with 16 bases in between. CDR3 loop: CASTTWRGHSNQPQHF. The CDR3 DNA reads TGTGCCAGCACCACGTGGAGGGGCCATAGCAATCAGCCCCAGCATTTT.

The rearrangement joins TRBV4-3 to TRBJ1-1; tentatively, D is TRBD1 (5 bases). The germline CDR1 and CDR2 sequences are LGHNA and YSLEER. The V and J ends lost 0 bases and 0 bases respectively, with 8 bases between them. CDR3 size: 15 residues. The CDR3 protein is CASSQDRVLNTEAFF. CDR3 nucleotides: TGCGCCAGCAGCCAAGACAGGGTCTTGAACACTGAAGCTTTCTTT.

This chain links TRBV5-6 with TRBJ1-5; TRBD1 is a possible D gene (6 bases). V shed 0 bases and J shed 0 bases, with 13 bases lying between them. Germline-derived CDR1 and CDR2 are SGHDT and YYEEEE. The CDR3 length is 17 residues. The chain's CDR3 is CASSLGGHPNSNQPQHF. In DNA, the CDR3 is TGTGCCAGCAGCTTGGGGGGACACCCTAATAGCAATCAGCCCCAGCATTTT.

This clone was recorded a few times. The chain has TRBV19 and TRBJ2-5; D is possibly TRBD1 (6 bases). The V end was cut by 4 bases, the J end by 4 bases, with 16 bases between. The CDR3 has 15 amino acids. CDR1 is LNHDA, CDR2 SQIVND, per germline (reference sequence). The CDR3 spells CASSSFQGPAETQYF. The CDR3 DNA follows: TGTGCCAGTAGTAGTTTTCAGGGGCCGGCAGAGACCCAGTACTTC.

V gene TRBV4-1 combines with J gene TRBJ1-5; D is ambiguous. The CDR3 loop spans 13 amino acids. Germline V lookup: CDR1 MGHRA, CDR2 YSYEKL. Trimming left V 2 bases short and J 4 bases short, with 6 bases between. This CDR3 reads CASSQITNQPQHF. The CDR3 DNA sequence: TGCGCCAGCAGCCAAATAACAAATCAGCCCCAGCATTTT.